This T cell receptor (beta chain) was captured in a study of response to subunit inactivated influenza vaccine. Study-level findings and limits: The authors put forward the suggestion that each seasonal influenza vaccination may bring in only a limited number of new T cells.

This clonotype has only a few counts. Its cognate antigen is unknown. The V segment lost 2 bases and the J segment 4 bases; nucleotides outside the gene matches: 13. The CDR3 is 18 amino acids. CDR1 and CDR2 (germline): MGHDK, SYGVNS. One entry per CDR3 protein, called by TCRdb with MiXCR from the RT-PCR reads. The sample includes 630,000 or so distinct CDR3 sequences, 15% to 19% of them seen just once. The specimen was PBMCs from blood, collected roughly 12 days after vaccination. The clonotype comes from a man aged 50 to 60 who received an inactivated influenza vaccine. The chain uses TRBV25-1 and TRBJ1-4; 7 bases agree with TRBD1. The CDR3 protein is CASSEPPGKGAFNEKLFF. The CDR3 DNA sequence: TGTGCCAGCAGTGAACCTCCCGGGAAGGGGGCTTTTAATGAAAAACTGTTTTTT.